The T cell receptor (beta chain) described here comes from a study of vaccination and CD4 T cells after COVID-19. Germline V CDR1 and CDR2: MNHNS, SASEGT. Between the trimmed V and J ends, which lost 1 base and 1 base, there was a span of 13 bases. This CDR3 region has 16 residues. Documented treatment: approximately 11-day PBMC culture with coronavirus spike peptide pools or control peptides (ViraFEST assay). It was before the COVID-19 pandemic (2011-2018) that the unexposed donor's CD4+ T cells were collected. The Oncomine TCR Beta short-read assay sequenced DNA from cultured CD4+ T cells. Genomic DNA from cultured CD4+ T cells was extracted. From the PCR reads, TCRdb called clonotypes with MiXCR, one entry per CDR3 protein. The sample lists about 7,200 distinct CDR3 sequences, around 35% occurring once. Comments on this clonotype: Its antigen is not identified.

The source is a human donor in good health. V is TRBV6-1 and J is TRBJ2-5; D call uncertain. The sample consisted of CD4+ T cells from blood, cultured in vitro. The CDR3 DNA follows: TGTGCCAGCAGTGAAGGAGGAGCCGCACTCCAAGAGACCCAGTACTTC. Its translation: CASSEGGAALQETQYF.